This T cell receptor beta chain appears in the sequencing data of a study of blood T cell repertoires in COVID-19. At the level of the study: In each case, the material was cDNA or gDNA derived from T cells, B-cell-depleted T cells, or PBMCs.

Study processing details: Amplifying reference gene primers gave estimates of nucleated cell counts. TCRdb keeps only in-frame clones here, not all; method: immunoSEQ multiplex PCR. V and J calls and clone size are those listed in that table; D and trimming were worked out from the DNA. The sample has 210,000 or so clones; just over 85% are singletons. The CDR3 length is 13 residues. V was cut by 9 bases and J by 0 bases, with 12 bases left in between. CDR1 is WSHSY, CDR2 SAAADI, per germline. This chain uses TRBV10-2 with TRBJ2-7, with D perhaps TRBD1 (6 bases). The sequence derives from a man over 45 with acute or convalescent COVID-19. Sequencing used peripheral blood. CDR3 sequence (DNA): TGCGCCAGTTCAGGGGCAAACTCCTACGAGCAGTACTTC. Its protein is CASSGANSYEQYF.